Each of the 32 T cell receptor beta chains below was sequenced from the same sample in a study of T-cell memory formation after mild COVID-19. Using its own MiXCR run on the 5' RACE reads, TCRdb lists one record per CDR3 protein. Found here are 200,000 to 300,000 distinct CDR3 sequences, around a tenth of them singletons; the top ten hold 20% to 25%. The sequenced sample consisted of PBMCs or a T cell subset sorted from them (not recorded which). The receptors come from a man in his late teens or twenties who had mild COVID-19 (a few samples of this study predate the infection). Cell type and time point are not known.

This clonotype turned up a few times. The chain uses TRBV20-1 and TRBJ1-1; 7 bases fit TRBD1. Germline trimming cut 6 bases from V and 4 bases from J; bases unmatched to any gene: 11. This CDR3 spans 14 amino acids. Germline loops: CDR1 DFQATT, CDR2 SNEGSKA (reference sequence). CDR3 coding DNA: TGCAGTGCAACGAAGGGGGCGCGCGGCACTGAAGCTTTCTTT. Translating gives CSATKGARGTEAFF.

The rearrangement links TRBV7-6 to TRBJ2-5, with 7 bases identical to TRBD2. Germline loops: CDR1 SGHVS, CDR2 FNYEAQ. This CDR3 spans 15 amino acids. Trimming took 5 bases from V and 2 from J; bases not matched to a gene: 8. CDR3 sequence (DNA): TGTGCCAGCAGCCCCAAAGCGGGGAGACAAGAGACCCAGTACTTC. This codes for CASSPKAGRQETQYF.

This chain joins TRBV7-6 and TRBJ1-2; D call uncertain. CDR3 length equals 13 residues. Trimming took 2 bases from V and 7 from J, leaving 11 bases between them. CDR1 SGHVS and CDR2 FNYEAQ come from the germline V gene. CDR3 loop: CASSLRARIGYTF. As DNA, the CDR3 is TGTGCCAGCAGCTTAAGGGCCAGAATTGGCTACACCTTC.

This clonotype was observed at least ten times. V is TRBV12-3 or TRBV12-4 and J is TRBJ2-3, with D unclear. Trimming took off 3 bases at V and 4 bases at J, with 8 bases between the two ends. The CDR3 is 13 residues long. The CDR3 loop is CASSFRVPDTQYF. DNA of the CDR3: TGTGCCAGCAGTTTTAGGGTTCCAGATACGCAGTATTTT.

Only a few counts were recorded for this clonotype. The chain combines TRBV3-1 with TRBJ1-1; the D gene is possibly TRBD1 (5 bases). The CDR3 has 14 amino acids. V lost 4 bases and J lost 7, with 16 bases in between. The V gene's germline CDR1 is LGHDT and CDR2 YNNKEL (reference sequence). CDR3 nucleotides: TGTGCCAGCAGCCTTAGGGGAGGGAGGATTGAAGCTTTCTTT. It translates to CASSLRGGRIEAFF.

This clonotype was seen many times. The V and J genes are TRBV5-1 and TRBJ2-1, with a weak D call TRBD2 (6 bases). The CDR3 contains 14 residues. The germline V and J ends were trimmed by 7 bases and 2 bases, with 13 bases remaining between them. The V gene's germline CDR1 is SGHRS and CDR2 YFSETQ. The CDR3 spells CASLPGLAYNEQFF. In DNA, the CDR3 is TGCGCCAGCCTACCGGGACTGGCCTACAATGAGCAGTTCTTC. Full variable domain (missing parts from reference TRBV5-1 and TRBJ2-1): KAGVTQTPRYLIKTRGQQVTLSCSPISGHRSVSWYQQTPGQGLQFLFEYFSETQRNKGNFPGRFSGRQFSNSRSEMNVSTLELGDSALYLCASLPGLAYNEQFFGPGTRLTVL.

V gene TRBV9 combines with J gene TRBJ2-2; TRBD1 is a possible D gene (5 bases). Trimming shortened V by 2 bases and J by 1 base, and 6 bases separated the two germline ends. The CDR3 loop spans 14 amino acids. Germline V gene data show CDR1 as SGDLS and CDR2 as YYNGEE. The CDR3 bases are TGTGCCAGCAGCGTTCAGGGGAACACCGGGGAGCTGTTTTTT. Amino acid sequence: CASSVQGNTGELFF.

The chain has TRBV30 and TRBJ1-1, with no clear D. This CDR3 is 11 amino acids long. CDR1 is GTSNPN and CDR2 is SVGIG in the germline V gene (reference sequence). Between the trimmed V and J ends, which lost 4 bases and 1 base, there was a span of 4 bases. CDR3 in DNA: TGTGCCTGGATACCGAACACTGAAGCTTTCTTT. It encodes CAWIPNTEAFF.

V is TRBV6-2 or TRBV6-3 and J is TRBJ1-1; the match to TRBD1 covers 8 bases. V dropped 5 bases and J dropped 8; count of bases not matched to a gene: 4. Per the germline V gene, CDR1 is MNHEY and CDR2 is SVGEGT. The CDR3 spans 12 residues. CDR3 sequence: CASSPGTGEAFF. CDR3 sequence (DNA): TGTGCCAGCAGTCCAGGGACAGGCGAAGCTTTCTTT.

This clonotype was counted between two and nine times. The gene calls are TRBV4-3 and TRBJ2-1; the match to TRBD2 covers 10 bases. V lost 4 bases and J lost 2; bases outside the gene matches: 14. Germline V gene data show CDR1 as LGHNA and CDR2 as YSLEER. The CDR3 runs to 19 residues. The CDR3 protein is CASSPPVAGGQGAYNEQFF. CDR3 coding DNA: TGCGCCAGCAGCCCCCCTGTAGCGGGGGGCCAGGGCGCCTACAATGAGCAGTTCTTC.

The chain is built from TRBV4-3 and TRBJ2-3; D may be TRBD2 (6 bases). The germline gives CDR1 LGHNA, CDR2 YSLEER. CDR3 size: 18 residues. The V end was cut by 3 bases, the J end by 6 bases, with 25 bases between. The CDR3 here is CASSHPGGPTRTTDTQYF. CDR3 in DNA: TGCGCCAGCAGCCACCCCGGGGGACCCACCCGGACAACCGATACGCAGTATTTT.

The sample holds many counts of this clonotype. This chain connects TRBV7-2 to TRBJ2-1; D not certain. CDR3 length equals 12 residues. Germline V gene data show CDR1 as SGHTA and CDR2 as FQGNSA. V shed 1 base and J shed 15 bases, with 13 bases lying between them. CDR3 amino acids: CASSLDSGLGFF. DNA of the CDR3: TGTGCCAGCAGCTTAGATTCGGGTTTAGGGTTCTTC.

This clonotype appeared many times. For the CDR3, the DNA is TGTGCCAGCTCACTCCTTGGCGGGGGCACCTCCTACGAGCAGTACTTC. Amino acids: CASSLLGGGTSYEQYF. V gene TRBV18 combines with J gene TRBJ2-7; the D gene is possibly TRBD2 (7 bases). The CDR3 runs to 16 residues. In germline, CDR1 is KGHSH, CDR2 LQKENI. Trimming left V 4 bases short and J 0 bases short, with 16 bases between.

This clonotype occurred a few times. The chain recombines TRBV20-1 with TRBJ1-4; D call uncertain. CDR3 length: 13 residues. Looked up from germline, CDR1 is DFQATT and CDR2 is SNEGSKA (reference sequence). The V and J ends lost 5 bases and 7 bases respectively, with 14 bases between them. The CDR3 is CSAGREAGEKLFF. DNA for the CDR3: TGCAGTGCTGGCCGAGAAGCGGGTGAAAAACTGTTTTTT.

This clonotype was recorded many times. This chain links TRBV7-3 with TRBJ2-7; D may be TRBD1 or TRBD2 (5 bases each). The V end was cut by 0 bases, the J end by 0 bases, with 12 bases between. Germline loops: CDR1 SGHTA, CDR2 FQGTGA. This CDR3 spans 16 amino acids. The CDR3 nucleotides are TGTGCCAGCAGCTTAACGCCGGGACGCAACTCCTACGAGCAGTACTTC. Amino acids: CASSLTPGRNSYEQYF.

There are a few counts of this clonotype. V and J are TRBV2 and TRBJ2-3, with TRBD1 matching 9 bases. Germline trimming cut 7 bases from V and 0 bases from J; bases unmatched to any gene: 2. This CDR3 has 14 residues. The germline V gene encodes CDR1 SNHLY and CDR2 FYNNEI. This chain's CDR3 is CASNGQGSTDTQYF. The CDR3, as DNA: TGTGCCAGCAACGGACAGGGGAGCACAGATACGCAGTATTTT.

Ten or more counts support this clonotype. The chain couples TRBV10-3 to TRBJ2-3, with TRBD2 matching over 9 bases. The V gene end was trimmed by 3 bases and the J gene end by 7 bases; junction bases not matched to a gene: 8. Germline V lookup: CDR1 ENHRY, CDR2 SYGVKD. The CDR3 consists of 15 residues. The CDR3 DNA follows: TGTGCCATCAGTGAAGGGCTAGCGGGGTTCTATACGCAGTATTTT. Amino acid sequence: CAISEGLAGFYTQYF.

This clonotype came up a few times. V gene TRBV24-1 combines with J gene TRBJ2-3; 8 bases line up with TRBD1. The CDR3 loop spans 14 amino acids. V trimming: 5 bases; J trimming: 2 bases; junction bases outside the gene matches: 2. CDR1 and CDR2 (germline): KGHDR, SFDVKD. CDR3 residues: CATSGQGITDTQYF. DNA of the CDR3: TGTGCCACCAGTGGACAGGGGATCACAGATACGCAGTATTTT.

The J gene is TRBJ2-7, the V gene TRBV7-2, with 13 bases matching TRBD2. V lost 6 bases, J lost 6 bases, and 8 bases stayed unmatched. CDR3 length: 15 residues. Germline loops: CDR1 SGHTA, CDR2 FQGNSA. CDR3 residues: CASSLTSGGAAEQYV. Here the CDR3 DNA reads TGTGCCAGCAGTCTTACTAGCGGGGGGGCGGCCGAGCAGTACGTC.

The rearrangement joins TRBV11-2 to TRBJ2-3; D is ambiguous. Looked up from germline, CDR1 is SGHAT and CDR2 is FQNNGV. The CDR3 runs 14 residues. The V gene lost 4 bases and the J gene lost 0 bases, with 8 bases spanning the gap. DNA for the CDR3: TGTGCCAGCAGCTGGGTGGATAGCACAGATACGCAGTATTTT. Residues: CASSWVDSTDTQYF.

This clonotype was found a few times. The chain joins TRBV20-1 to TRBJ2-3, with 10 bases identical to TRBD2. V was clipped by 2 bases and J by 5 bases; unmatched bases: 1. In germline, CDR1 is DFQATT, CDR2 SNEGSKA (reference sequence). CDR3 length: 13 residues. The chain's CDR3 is CSARSGGGDTQYF. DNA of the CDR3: TGCAGTGCTAGAAGCGGGGGGGGAGATACGCAGTATTTT.

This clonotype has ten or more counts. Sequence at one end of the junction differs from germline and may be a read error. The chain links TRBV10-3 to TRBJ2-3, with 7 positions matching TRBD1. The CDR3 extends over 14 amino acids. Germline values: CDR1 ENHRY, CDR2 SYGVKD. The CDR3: CATSGTENTDTQYF. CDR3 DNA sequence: TGTGCCACCAGTGGGACAGAGAACACAGATACGCAGTATTTT.

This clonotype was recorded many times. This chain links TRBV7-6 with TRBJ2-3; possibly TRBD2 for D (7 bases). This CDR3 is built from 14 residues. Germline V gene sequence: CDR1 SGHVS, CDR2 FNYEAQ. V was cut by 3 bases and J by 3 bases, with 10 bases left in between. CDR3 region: CASSLGGRTDTQYF. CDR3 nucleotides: TGTGCCAGCAGCTTGGGGGGGCGAACAGATACGCAGTATTTT.

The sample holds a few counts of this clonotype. In DNA, the CDR3 is TGCAGTGCCCGGGACCCGAGCTCCTATAATTCACCCCTCCACTTT. Translated, it gives CSARDPSSYNSPLHF. The chain combines TRBV20-1 with TRBJ1-6; tentatively, D is TRBD1 (5 bases). This CDR3 has 15 amino acids. The V gene lost 6 bases and the J gene lost 0 bases, with 12 bases spanning the gap. Germline CDR1 and CDR2: DFQATT and SNEGSKA (reference sequence).

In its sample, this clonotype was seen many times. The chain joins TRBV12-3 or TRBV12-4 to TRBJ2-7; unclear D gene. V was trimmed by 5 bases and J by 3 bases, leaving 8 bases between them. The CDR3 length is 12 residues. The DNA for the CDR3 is TGTGCCAGCAGTGTCCAGAGCTACGAGCAGTACTTC. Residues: CASSVQSYEQYF.

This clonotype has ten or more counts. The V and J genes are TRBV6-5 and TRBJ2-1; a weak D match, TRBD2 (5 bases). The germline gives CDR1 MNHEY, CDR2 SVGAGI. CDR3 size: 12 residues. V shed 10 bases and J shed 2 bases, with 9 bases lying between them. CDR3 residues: CATSGTYNEQFF. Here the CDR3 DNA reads TGTGCCACCTCCGGGACCTACAATGAGCAGTTCTTC.

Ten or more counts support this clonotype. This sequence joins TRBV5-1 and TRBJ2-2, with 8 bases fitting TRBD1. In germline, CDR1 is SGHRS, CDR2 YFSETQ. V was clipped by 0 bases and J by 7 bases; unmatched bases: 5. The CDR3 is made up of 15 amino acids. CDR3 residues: CASSLGQGNLGELFF. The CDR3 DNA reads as TGCGCCAGCAGCTTGGGACAGGGGAATCTCGGGGAGCTGTTTTTT.

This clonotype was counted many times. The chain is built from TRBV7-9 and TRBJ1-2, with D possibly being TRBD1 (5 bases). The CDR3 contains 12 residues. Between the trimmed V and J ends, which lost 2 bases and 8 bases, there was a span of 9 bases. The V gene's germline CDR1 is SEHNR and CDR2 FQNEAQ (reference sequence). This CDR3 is CASSLTGVGYTF. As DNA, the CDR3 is TGTGCCAGCAGCTTAACGGGGGTCGGCTACACCTTC.

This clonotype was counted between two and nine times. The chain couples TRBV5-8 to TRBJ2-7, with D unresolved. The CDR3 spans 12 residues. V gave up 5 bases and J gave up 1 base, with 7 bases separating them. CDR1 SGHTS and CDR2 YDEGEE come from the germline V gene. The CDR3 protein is CASSYQSYEQYF. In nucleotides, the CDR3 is TGTGCCAGCAGTTACCAGTCCTACGAGCAGTACTTC.

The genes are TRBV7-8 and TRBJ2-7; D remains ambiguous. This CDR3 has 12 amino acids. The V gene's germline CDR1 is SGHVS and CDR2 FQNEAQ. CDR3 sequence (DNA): TGTGCCAGCAGCTTAGCAGAGGACGAGTTCAACGTC. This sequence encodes CASSLAEDEFNV.

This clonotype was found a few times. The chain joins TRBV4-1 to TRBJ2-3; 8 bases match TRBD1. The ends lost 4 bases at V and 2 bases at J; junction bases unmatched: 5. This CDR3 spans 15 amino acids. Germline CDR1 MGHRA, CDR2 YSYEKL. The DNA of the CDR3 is TGCGCCAGCAGCCCCCTCAGGGGGCTCACAGATACGCAGTATTTT. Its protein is CASSPLRGLTDTQYF.

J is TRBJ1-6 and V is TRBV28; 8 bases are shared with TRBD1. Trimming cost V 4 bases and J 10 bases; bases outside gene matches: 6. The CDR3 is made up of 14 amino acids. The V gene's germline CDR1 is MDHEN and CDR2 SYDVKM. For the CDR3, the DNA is TGTGCCAGCAGTTCGGGACAGGTGAGGTCACCCCTCCACTTT. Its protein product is CASSSGQVRSPLHF.